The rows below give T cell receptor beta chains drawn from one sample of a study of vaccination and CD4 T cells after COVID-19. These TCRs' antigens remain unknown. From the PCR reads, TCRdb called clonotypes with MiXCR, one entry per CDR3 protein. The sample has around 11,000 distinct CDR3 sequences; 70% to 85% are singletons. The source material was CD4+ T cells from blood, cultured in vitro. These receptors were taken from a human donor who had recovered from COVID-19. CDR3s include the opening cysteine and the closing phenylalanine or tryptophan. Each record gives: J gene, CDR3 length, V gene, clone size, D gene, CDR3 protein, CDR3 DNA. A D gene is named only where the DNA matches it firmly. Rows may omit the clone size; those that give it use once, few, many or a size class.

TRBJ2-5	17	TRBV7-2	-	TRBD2	CASSLGGSGAYQETQYF	TGTGCCAGCAGCTTAGGGGGCAGCGGGGCGTACCAAGAGACCCAGTACTTC
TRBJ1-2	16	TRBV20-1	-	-	CSARVLSGGAGYGYTF	TGCAGTGCTAGAGTATTATCCGGAGGGGCGGGCTATGGCTACACCTTC
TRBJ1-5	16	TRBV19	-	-	CASSPRGRESNQPQHF	TGTGCCAGTAGTCCCCGGGGCAGGGAAAGCAATCAGCCCCAGCATTTT
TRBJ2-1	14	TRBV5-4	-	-	CASSLTGRQVEQFF	TGTGCCAGCAGCTTGACGGGACGACAAGTTGAGCAGTTCTTC
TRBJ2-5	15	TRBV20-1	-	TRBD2	CSARDLWEGRGTQYF	TGCAGTGCTAGAGATCTGTGGGAGGGCCGAGGGACCCAGTACTTC
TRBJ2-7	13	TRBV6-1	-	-	CASRIKGSDEQYF	TGTGCCAGCAGGATTAAGGGGAGCGACGAGCAGTACTTC
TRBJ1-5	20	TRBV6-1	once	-	CASSPQLAHGPAVSNQPQHF	TGTGCCAGCAGTCCTCAACTCGCACACGGGCCAGCAGTTAGCAATCAGCCCCAGCATTTT
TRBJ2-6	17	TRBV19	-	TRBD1	CASSIGTGVSGANVLTF	TGTGCCAGTAGTATAGGGACAGGGGTATCAGGGGCCAACGTCCTGACTTTC
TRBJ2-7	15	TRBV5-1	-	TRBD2	CASSPSGVADYEQYF	TGCGCCAGCAGCCCTAGCGGGGTAGCAGATTACGAGCAGTACTTC
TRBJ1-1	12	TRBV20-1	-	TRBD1	CSARGTATEAFF	TGCAGTGCCAGAGGGACAGCCACTGAAGCTTTCTTT
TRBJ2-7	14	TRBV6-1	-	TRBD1	CASRPDRSSYEQYF	TGTGCCAGCAGACCGGACAGGAGCTCCTACGAGCAGTACTTC
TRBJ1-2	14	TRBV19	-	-	CASSMRGDLYGYTF	TGTGCCAGTAGTATGAGAGGGGACCTCTATGGCTACACCTTC
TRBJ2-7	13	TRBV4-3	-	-	CASSRGRTYEQYF	TGCGCCAGCAGCCGGGGACGAACCTACGAGCAGTACTTC
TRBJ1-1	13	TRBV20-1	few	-	CSARGFGGTEAFF	TGCAGTGCTAGAGGCTTCGGCGGAACTGAAGCTTTCTTT
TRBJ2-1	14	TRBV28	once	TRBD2	CASRRTSGSTEQFF	TGTGCCAGCCGACGGACTAGCGGGAGTACTGAGCAGTTCTTC
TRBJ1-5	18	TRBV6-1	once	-	CASSPGRRGASGNQPQHF	TGTGCCAGCAGCCCCGGGCGCAGGGGAGCTTCTGGCAATCAGCCCCAGCATTTT
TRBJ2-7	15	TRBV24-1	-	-	CATSDLSATNYEQYF	TGTGCCACCAGTGATTTGAGTGCTACTAACTACGAGCAGTACTTC
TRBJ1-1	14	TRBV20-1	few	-	CSAIGGHKNTEAFF	TGCAGTGCCATCGGAGGACATAAGAACACTGAAGCTTTCTTT
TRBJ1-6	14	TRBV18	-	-	CASTGPSYNSPLHF	TGTGCCAGTACCGGGCCCTCCTATAATTCACCCCTCCACTTT
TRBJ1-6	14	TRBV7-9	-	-	CASSLGSYGSPLHF	TGTGCCAGCAGCTTGGGAAGTTACGGGTCACCCCTCCACTTT
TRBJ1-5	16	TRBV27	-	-	CASSLRQADSNQPQHF	TGTGCCAGCAGTTTAAGGCAGGCAGATAGCAATCAGCCCCAGCATTTT
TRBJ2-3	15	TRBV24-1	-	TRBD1	CATQQGSPLTDTQYF	TGTGCCACGCAACAGGGGAGTCCTCTCACAGATACGCAGTATTTT
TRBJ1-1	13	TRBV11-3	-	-	CASSRSINTEAFF	TGTGCCAGCAGTCGGAGTATAAACACTGAAGCTTTCTTT
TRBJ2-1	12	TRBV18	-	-	CASSSIYNEQFF	TGTGCCAGCTCATCAATTTACAATGAGCAGTTCTTC
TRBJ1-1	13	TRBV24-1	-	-	CATSDRLGREAFF	TGTGCCACCAGTGACCGATTGGGTAGGGAAGCTTTCTTT
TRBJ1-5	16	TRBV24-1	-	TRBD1	CATSDPTGGTNQPQHF	TGTGCCACCAGTGATCCGACAGGGGGAACAAATCAGCCCCAGCATTTT
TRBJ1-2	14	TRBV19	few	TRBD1	CASSMGDSYYGYTF	TGTGCCAGTAGTATGGGGGACAGCTACTATGGCTACACCTTC
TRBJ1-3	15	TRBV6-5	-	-	CASSWSGYSGNTIYF	TGTGCCAGCAGTTGGTCCGGATACTCTGGAAACACCATATATTTT
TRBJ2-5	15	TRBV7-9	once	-	CASSLVGAAQETQYF	TGTGCCAGCAGCTTAGTAGGGGCAGCACAAGAGACCCAGTACTTC
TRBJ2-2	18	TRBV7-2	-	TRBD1	CASSLAPYPQGATGELFF	TGTGCCAGCAGCTTAGCCCCATACCCCCAGGGGGCGACCGGGGAGCTGTTTTTT
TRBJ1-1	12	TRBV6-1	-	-	CASVRIGGDAFF	TGTGCCAGCGTGCGGATCGGGGGTGATGCTTTCTTT
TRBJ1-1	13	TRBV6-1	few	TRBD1	CATSGGNRGEAFF	TGTGCCACCTCCGGTGGGAACAGGGGGGAAGCTTTCTTT
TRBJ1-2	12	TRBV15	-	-	CATSRPDEGYTF	TGTGCCACCAGCAGACCCGACGAAGGCTACACCTTC
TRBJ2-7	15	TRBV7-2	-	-	CASRRGTPNAYEQYF	TGTGCCAGCAGACGAGGGACACCGAATGCCTACGAGCAGTACTTC
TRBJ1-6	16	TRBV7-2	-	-	CASSLGPGTSGSPLHF	TGTGCCAGCAGCTTGGGCCCGGGGACATCGGGTTCACCCCTCCACTTT
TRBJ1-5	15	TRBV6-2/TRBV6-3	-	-	CASSYDGSLGQPQHF	TGTGCCAGCAGTTACGATGGCAGTCTGGGTCAGCCCCAGCATTTT
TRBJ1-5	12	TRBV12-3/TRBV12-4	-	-	CASSPSVKPQHF	TGTGCCAGCAGTCCGTCGGTAAAGCCCCAGCATTTT
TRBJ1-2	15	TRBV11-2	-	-	CASSPLSAANYGYTF	TGTGCCAGCAGCCCCCTCAGCGCAGCTAACTATGGCTACACCTTC
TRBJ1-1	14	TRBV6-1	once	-	CASRPQGIGTEAFF	TGTGCCAGCAGGCCACAGGGAATTGGGACTGAAGCTTTCTTT
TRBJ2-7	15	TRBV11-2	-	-	CASSLGPGPSNEQYF	TGTGCCAGCAGCTTAGGTCCGGGACCCTCTAACGAGCAGTACTTC
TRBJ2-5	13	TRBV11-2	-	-	CASSTPPGGPQYF	TGTGCCAGCAGCACCCCCCCTGGCGGCCCCCAGTACTTC
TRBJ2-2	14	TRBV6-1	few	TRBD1	CASIWGQGAGELFF	TGTGCCAGCATTTGGGGACAGGGGGCCGGGGAGCTGTTTTTT
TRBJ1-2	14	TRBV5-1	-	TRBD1	CASSASGTAEDYTF	TGCGCCAGCAGCGCCAGCGGGACAGCAGAGGACTACACCTTC
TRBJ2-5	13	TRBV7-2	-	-	CASSLVVGETQYF	TGTGCCAGCAGCTTAGTGGTGGGGGAGACCCAGTACTTC